The present T cell receptor (beta chain) was sequenced within a study of cytomegalovirus exposure and HLA in healthy donors. The study, taken as a whole, reports: TCR beta sequences reportedly predicted most subjects' HLA-A and HLA-B alleles accurately. Later analysis indicated greater clonal expansion among HLA-associated TCR beta chains than among equally common other chains. A later analysis showed TCR association rates differing by HLA locus, peaking at DRB1 and lowest at HLA-C. Per published reports, the classifier diagnosed cytomegalovirus status with high specificity and sensitivity.

PCR primers comprised 60 Vbeta and 13 Jbeta primers. Profiled with immunoSEQ multiplex PCR; TCRdb holds only in-frame clones, not every one. The table includes approximately 150,000 clones, roughly 80% detected once. A remark on this clone: Its antigen is unidentified.

Sequenced: PBMCs. The TCR was taken from a woman aged 40 to 49 in good health and CMV-seropositive.

CDR3 in DNA: TGCGCCAGCAGCCCCCAGGGGGCTGGACAGGGGCCCCAGCATTTT. Protein sequence: CASSPQGAGQGPQHF. This chain connects TRBV5-1 to TRBJ1-5; 8 nucleotides match TRBD1. V lost 4 bases to trimming and J lost 9 bases; unmatched junction nucleotides: 12. Germline V gene data show CDR1 as SGHRS and CDR2 as YFSETQ. CDR3 length equals 15 residues. Variable domain in full (rest from reference TRBV5-1 and TRBJ1-5): KAGVTQTPRYLIKTRGQQVTLSCSPISGHRSVSWYQQTPGQGLQFLFEYFSETQRNKGNFPGRFSGRQFSNSRSEMNVSTLELGDSALYLCASSPQGAGQGPQHFGDGTRLSIL.